Below, 2 T cell receptor beta chains from the same sample are listed, as sequenced in a study of OX40 agonist ivuxolimab in advanced cancers. TCRdb's copy holds only in-frame clones and misses some; the assay was immunoSEQ multiplex PCR. In the table there are 75,000 to 95,000 clones, under 95% of which are singletons. The material was CD4+ or CD8+ T cells sorted from blood, obtained in a trial of the OX40 agonist ivuxolimab. Receptor source: an adult with an advanced solid tumor such as melanoma, head and neck, liver or kidney cancer.

This chain connects TRBV30 to TRBJ2-7; 8 bases map to TRBD1. CDR1 is GTSNPN, CDR2 SVGIG, per germline (reference sequence). The CDR3 sequence is 13 residues long. Germline trimming cut 1 base from V and 7 bases from J; bases unmatched to any gene: 6. The CDR3 protein is CAWSGTGLGEQYF. CDR3 bases: TGTGCCTGGAGTGGGACAGGGCTAGGGGAGCAGTACTTC.

The chain has TRBV5-1 and TRBJ1-2; D unclear. CDR1 and CDR2 from the germline V gene are SGHRS and YFSETQ. The ends were cut back, 3 bases at V and 2 bases at J, with 14 bases in the middle. The CDR3 runs to 15 residues. This chain's CDR3 is CASSWSSAQNYGYTF. For the CDR3, the DNA is TGCGCCAGCAGCTGGAGTTCGGCGCAGAACTATGGCTACACCTTC.